This T cell receptor beta chain was identified in a study of T cells in localized non-small cell lung cancer. The germline V gene encodes CDR1 KGHSH and CDR2 LQKENI. The CDR3 runs 12 residues. V was pared by 4 bases and J by 11 bases, with 11 bases between. Clones were sequenced by immunoSEQ multiplex PCR, and TCRdb holds only the in-frame ones, with some missing. The sample lists 75,000 to 90,000 clones, roughly four fifths occurring once. Study findings and constraints: Turning up in adjacent lung were a median around 60 of the top 100 tumor clones. Because researchers sequenced only one region of the tumor, heterogeneity is still possible. It was uninvolved adjacent lung that showed the highest T cell clonality, exceeding tumor. Higher adjacent-lung clonality was associated with shorter survival.

Regarding this clone: Its antigen is not known.

This chain links TRBV18 with TRBJ2-2, with D uncertain. The sequencing here drew on peripheral blood, taken before any cancer treatment. This clonotype originated in a man between 35 and 75 years old with stage I lung adenocarcinoma. CDR3 sequence: CASSRETSELFF. The CDR3 nucleotides read TGTGCCAGCTCACGGGAAACGTCCGAGCTGTTTTTT.